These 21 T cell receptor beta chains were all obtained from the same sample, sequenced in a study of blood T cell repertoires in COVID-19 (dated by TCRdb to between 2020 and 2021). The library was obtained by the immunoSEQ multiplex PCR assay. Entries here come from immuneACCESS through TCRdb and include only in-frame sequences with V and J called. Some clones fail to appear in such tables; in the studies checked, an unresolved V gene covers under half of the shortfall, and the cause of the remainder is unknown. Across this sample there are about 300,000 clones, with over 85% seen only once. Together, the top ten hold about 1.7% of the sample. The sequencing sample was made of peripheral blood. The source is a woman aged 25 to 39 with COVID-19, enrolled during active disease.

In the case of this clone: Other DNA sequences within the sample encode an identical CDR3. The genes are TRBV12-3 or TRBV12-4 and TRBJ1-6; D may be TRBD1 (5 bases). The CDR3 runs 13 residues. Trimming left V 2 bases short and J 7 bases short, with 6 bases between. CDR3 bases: TGTGCCAGCAGTTTAACAGGCAATTCACCCCTCCACTTT. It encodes CASSLTGNSPLHF.

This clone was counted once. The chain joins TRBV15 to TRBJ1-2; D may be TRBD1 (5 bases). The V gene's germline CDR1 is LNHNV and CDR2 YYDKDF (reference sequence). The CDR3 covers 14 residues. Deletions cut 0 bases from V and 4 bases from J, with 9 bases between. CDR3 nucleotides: TGTGCCACCAGCAGAGATCAGGGTTCCTATGGCTACACCTTC. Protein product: CATSRDQGSYGYTF.

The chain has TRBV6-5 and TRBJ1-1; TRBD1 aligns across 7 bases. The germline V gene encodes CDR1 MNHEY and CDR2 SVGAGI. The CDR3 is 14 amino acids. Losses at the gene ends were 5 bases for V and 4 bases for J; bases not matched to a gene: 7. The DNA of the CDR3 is TGTGCCAGCAGTCGAGACAGGGAGGTCACTGAAGCTTTCTTT. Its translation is CASSRDREVTEAFF.

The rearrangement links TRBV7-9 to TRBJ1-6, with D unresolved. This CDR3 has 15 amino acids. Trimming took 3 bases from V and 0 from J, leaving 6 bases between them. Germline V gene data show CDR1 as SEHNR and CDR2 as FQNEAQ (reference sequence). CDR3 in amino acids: CASSFGSSYNSPLHF. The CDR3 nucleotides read TGTGCCAGCAGCTTCGGGAGCTCCTATAATTCACCCCTCCACTTT.

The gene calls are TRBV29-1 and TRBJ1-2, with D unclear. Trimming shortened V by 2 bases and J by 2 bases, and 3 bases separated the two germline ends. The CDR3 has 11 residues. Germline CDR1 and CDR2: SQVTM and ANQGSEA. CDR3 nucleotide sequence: TGCAGCGTTGAAACAAACTATGGCTACACCTTC. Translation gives CSVETNYGYTF. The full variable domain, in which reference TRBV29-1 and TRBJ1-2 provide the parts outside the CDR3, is SAVISQKPSRDICQRGTSLTIQCQVDSQVTMMFWYRQQPGQSLTLIATANQGSEATYESGFVIDKFPISRPNLTFSTLTVSNMSPEDSSIYLCSVETNYGYTFGSGTRLTVV.

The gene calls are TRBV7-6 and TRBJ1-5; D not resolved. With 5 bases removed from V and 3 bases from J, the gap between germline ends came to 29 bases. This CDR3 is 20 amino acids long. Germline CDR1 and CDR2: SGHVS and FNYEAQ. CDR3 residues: CASSVPSGLTASHANQPQHF. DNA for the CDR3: TGTGCCAGCAGCGTACCATCGGGTTTAACTGCTTCCCACGCCAATCAGCCCCAGCATTTT.

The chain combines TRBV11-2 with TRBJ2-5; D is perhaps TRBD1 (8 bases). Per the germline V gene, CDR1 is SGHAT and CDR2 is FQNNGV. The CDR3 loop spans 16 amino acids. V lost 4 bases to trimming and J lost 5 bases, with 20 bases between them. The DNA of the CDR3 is TGTGCCAGCAGCTACGACCCCAGCGGGGACAGGGAGACCCAGTACTTC. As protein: CASSYDPSGDRETQYF.

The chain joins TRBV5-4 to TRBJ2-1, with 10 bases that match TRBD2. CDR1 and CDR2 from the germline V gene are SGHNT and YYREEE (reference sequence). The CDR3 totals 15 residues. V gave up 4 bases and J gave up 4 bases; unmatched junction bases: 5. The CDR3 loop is CASSPGLADYNEQFF. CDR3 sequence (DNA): TGTGCCAGCAGCCCAGGACTAGCGGATTACAATGAGCAGTTCTTC.

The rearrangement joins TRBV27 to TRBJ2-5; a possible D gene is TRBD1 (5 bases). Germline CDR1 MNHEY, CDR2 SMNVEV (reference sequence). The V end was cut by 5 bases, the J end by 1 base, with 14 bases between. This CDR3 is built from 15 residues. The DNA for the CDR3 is TGTGCCAGCAGTACCTCTAAGGGGTTCCAAGAGACCCAGTACTTC. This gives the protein CASSTSKGFQETQYF.

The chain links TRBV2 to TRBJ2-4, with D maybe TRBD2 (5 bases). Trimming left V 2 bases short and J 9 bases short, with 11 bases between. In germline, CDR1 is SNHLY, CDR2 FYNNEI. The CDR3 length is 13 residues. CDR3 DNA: TGTGCCAGCAGTGAAAGGATCGCGGGCATTCAGTACTTC. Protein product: CASSERIAGIQYF.

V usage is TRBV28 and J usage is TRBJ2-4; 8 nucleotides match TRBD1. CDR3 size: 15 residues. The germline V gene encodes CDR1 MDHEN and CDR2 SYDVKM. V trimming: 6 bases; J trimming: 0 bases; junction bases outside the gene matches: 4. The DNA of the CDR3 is TGTGCCAGCAGACGGACAGGGAAAGCCAAAAACATTCAGTACTTC. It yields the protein CASRRTGKAKNIQYF. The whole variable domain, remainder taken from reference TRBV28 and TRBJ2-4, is DVKVTQSSRYLVKRTGEKVFLECVQDMDHENMFWYRQDPGLGLRLIYFSYDVKMKEKGDIPEGYSVSREKKERFSLILESASTNQTSMYLCASRRTGKAKNIQYFGAGTRLSVL.

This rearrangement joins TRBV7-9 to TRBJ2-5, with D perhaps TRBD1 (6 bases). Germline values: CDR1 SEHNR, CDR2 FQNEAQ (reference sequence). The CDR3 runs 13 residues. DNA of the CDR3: TGTGGCTCGGCTCAGGGGTACCAAGAGACCCAGTACTTC. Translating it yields CGSAQGYQETQYF. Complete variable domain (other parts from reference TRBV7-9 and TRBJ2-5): DTGVSQNPRHKITKRGQNVTFRCDPISEHNRLYWYRQTLGQGPEFLTYFQNEAQLEKSRLLSDRFSAERPKGSFSTLEIQRTEQGDSAMYLCGSAQGYQETQYFGPGTRLLVL.

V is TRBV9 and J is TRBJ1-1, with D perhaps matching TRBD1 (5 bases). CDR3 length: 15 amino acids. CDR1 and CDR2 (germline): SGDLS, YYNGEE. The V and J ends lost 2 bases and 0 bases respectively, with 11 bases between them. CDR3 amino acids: CASSVPTDMNTEAFF. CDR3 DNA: TGTGCCAGCAGCGTTCCGACGGACATGAACACTGAAGCTTTCTTT.

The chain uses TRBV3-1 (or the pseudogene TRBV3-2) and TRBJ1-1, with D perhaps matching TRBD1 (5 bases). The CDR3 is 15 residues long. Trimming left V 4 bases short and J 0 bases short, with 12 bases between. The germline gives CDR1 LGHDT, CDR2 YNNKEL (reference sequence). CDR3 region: CASSPRQTLNTEAFF. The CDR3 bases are TGTGCCAGCAGCCCTCGACAGACATTGAACACTGAAGCTTTCTTT.

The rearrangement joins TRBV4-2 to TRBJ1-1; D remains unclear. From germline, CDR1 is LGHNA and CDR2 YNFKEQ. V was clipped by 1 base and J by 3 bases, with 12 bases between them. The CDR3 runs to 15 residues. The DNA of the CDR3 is TGTGCCAGCAGCCAAGTAGAGCCCGGGGACACTGAAGCTTTCTTT. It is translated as CASSQVEPGDTEAFF.

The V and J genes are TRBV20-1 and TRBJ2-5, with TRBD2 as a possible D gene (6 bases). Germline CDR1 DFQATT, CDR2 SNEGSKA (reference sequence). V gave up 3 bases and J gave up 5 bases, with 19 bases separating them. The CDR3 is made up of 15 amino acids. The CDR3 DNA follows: TGCAGTGCTAGTAGGTGGGGCGCGGGGTCGGAGACCCAGTACTTC. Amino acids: CSASRWGAGSETQYF.

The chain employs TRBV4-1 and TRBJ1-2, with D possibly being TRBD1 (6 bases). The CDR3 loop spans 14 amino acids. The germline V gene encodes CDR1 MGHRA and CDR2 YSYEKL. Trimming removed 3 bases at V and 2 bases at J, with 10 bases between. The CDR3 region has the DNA TGCGCCAGCAGCCACTTTACAGGGAACTATGGCTACACCTTC. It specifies CASSHFTGNYGYTF.

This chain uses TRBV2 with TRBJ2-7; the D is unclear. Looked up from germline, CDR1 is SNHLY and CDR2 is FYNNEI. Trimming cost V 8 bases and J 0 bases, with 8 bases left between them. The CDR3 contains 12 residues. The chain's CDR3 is CASHRSSYEQYF. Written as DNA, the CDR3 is TGTGCCAGCCACCGTAGCTCCTACGAGCAGTACTTC.

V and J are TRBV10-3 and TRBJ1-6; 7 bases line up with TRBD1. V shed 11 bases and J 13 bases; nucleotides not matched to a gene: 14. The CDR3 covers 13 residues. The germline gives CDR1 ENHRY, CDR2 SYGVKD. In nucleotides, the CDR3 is TGTGCCGCCTCACAGGGGTTGGAGGGTCCCCTCCACTTT. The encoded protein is CAASQGLEGPLHF.

The CDR3, as DNA: TGTGCCAGCTCACCTACAGGGGGCTGGGGCACTGAAGCTTTCTTT. Encoded protein: CASSPTGGWGTEAFF. The genes are TRBV18 and TRBJ1-1, with TRBD1 identical over 9 bases. Germline V gene sequence: CDR1 KGHSH, CDR2 LQKENI. Trimming removed 3 bases from V and 4 bases from J; junction bases left unmatched: 6. CDR3 size: 15 residues.

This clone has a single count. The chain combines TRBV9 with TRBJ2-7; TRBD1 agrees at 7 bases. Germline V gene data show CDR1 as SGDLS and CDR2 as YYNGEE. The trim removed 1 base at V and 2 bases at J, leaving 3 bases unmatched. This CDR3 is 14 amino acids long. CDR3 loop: CASSVSGQTYEQYF. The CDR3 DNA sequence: TGTGCCAGCAGCGTATCGGGACAGACCTACGAGCAGTACTTC.